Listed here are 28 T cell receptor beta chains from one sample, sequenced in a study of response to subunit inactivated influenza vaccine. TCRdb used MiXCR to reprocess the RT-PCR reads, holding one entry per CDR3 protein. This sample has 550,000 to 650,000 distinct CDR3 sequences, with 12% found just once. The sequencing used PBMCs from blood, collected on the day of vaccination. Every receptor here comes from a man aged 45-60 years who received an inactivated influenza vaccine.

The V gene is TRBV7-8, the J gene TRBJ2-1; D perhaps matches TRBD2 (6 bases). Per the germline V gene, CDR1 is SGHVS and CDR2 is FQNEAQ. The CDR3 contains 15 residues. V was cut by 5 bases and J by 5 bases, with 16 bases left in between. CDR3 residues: CASSRAGSPNNEQFF. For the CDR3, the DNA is TGTGCCAGCAGCCGGGCGGGGAGCCCGAACAATGAGCAGTTCTTC.

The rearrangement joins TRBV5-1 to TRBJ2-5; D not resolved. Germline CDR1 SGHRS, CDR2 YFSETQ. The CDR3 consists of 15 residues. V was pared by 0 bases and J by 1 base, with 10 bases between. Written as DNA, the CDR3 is TGCGCCAGCAGCTTGGATGGCCTCCTCCAAGAGACCCAGTACTTC. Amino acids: CASSLDGLLQETQYF.

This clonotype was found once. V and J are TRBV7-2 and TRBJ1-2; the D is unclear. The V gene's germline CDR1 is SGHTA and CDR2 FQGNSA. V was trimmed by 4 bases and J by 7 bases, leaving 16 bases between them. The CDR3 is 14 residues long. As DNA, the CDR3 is TGTGCCAGCAGCTCCTCGTCTCAATTCGGTGGCTACACCTTC. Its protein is CASSSSSQFGGYTF.

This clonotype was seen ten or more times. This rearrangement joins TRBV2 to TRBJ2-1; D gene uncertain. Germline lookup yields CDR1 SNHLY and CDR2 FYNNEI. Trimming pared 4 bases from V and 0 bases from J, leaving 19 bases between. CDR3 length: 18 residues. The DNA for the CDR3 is TGTGCCAGCAGTGGTATGGGGATTCCGGGCCACTCCTACAATGAGCAGTTCTTC. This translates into CASSGMGIPGHSYNEQFF.

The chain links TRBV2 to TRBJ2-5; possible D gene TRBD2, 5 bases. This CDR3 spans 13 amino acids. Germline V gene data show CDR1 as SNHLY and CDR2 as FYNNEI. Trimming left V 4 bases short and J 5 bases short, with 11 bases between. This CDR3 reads CASSAKKRETQYF. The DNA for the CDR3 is TGTGCCAGCAGTGCAAAGAAGCGGGAGACCCAGTACTTC.

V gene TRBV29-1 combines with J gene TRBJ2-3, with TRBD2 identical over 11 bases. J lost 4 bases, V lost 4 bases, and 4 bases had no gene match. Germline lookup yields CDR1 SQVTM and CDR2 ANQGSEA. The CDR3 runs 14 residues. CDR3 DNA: TGCAGCGTTGTACTAGCGGGAGACCCAGATACGCAGTATTTT. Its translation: CSVVLAGDPDTQYF.

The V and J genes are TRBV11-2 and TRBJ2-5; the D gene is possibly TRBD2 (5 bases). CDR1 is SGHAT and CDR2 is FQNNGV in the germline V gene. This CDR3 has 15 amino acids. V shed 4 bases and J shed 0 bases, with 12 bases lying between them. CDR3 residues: CASSSILGYQETQYF. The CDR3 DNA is TGTGCCAGCAGCTCCATACTAGGGTACCAAGAGACCCAGTACTTC.

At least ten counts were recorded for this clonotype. The CDR3 loop reads CASSEVGGLYYEQFF. The CDR3 coding sequence is TGTGCCAGCAGCGAGGTCGGGGGGCTTTACTATGAGCAGTTCTTC. The gene calls are TRBV7-2 and TRBJ2-1; a possible D gene is TRBD2 (7 bases). Germline V gives CDR1 SGHTA, CDR2 FQGNSA. Deletions cut 5 bases from V and 8 bases from J, with 19 bases between. This CDR3 spans 15 amino acids.

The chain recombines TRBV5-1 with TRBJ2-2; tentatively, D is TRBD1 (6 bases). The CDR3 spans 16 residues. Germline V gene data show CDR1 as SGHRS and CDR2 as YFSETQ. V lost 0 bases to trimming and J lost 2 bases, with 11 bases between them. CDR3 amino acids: CASSLAGRGNTGELFF. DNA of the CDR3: TGCGCCAGCAGCTTGGCCGGCAGGGGTAACACCGGGGAGCTGTTTTTT.

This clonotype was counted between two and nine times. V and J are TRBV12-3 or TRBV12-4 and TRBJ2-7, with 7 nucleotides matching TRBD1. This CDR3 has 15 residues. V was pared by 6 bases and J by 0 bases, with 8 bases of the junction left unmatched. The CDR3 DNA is TGTGCCAGCAGCTCCGACAGGGCCTACTCCTACGAGCAGTACTTC. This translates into CASSSDRAYSYEQYF.

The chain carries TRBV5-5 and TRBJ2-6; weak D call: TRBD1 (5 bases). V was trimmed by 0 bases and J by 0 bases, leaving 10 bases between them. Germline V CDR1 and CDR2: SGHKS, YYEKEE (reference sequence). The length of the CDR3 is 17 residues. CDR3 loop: CASSLVDTGSGANVLTF. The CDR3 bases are TGTGCCAGCAGCTTGGTTGACACAGGCTCTGGGGCCAACGTCCTGACTTTC.

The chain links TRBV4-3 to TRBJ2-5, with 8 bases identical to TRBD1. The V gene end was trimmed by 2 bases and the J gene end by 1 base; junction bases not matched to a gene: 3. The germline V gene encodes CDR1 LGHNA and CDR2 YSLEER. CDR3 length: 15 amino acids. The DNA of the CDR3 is TGCGCCAGCAGCCAACTGGACAGGGCCCAAGAGACCCAGTACTTC. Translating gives CASSQLDRAQETQYF.

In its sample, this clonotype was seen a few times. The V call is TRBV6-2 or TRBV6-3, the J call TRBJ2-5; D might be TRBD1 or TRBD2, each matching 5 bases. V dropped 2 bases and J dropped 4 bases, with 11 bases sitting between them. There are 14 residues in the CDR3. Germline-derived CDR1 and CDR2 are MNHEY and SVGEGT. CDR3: CASSYGGAGETQYF. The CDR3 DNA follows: TGTGCCAGCAGTTACGGGGGTGCGGGAGAGACCCAGTACTTC.

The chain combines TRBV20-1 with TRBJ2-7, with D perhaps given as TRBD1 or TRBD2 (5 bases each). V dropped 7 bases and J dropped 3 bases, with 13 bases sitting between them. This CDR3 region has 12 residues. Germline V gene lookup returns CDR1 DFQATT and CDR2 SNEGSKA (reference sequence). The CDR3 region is CSGDGINYEQYF. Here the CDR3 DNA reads TGCAGTGGGGACGGAATAAACTACGAGCAGTACTTC.

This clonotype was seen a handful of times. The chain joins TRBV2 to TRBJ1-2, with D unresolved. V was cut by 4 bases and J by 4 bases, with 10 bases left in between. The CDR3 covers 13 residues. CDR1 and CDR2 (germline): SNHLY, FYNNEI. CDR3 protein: CASSVEQIYGYTF. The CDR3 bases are TGTGCCAGCAGTGTAGAACAGATCTATGGCTACACCTTC.

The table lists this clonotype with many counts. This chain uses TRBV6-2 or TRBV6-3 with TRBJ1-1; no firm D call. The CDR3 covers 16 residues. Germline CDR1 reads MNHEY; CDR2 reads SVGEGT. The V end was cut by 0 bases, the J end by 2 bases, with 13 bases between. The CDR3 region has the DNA TGTGCCAGCAGTTACTCGACCGGCAGGCCTAACACTGAAGCTTTCTTT. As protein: CASSYSTGRPNTEAFF.

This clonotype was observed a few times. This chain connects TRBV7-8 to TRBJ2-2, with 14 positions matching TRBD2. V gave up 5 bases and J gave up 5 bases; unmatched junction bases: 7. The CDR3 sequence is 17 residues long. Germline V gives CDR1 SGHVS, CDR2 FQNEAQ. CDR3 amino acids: CASSGTSGGARTGELFF. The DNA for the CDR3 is TGTGCCAGCAGCGGGACTAGCGGGGGCGCGAGGACCGGGGAGCTGTTTTTT.

The chain's CDR3 is CASSLVKRETQYF. The CDR3 DNA reads as TGTGCCAGCAGTTTAGTAAAGCGGGAGACCCAGTACTTC. This chain uses TRBV12-3 or TRBV12-4 with TRBJ2-5; perhaps TRBD2 as D (5 bases). V lost 1 base and J 5 bases, leaving 8 bases between the germline ends. The CDR3 covers 13 residues.

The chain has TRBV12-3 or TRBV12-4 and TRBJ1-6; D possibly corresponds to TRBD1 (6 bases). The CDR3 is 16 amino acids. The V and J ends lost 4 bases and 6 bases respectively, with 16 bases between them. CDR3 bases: TGTGCCAGCAGTTCAACTGGAGGGGGAGGTAATTCACCCCTCCACTTT. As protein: CASSSTGGGGNSPLHF.

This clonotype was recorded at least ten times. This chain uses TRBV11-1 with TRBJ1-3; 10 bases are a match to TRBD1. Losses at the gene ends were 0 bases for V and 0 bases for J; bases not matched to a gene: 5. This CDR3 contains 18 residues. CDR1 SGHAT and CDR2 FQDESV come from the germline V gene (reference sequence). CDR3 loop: CASSLARTGGRSGNTIYF. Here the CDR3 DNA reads TGTGCCAGCAGCTTAGCCCGGACAGGGGGTCGCTCTGGAAACACCATATATTTT.

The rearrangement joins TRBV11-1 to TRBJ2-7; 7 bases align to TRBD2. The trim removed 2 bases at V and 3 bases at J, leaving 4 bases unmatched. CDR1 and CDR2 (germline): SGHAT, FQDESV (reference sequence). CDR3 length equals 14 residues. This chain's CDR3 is CASSLSREGYEQYF. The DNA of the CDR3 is TGTGCCAGCAGCTTATCGAGGGAGGGCTACGAGCAGTACTTC.

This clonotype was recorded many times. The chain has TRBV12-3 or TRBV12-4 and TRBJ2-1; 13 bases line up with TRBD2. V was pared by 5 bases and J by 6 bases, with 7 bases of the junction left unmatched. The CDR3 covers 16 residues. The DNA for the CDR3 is TGTGCCAGCAGTATAGGACTAGCGGGAGTATCCAATGAGCAGTTCTTC. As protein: CASSIGLAGVSNEQFF.

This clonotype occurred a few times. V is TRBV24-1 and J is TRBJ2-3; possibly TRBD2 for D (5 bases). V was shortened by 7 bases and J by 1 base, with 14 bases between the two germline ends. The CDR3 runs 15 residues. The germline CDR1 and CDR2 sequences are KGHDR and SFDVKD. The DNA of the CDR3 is TGTGCCACCAGCACCCGTCCCGGGGGCACAGATACGCAGTATTTT. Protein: CATSTRPGGTDTQYF.

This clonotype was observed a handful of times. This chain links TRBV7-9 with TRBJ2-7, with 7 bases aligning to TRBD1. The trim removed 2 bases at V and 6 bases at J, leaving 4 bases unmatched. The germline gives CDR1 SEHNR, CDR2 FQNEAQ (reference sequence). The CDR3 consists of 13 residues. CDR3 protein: CASSLPGTAEQYF. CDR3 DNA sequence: TGTGCCAGCAGCTTACCTGGGACAGCCGAGCAGTACTTC.

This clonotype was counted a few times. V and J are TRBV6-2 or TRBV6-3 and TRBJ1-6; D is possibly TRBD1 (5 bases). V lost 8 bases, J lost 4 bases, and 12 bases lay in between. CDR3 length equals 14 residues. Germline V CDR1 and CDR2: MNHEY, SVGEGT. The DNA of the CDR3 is TGTGCCAGCGAAGACCGGACATATAATTCACCCCTCCACTTT. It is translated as CASEDRTYNSPLHF.

The CDR3 coding sequence is TGCGCCAGCAGCAAACAGGGAGGGGATACGCAGTATTTT. It is translated as CASSKQGGDTQYF. The chain is built from TRBV5-1 and TRBJ2-3; a weak D match, TRBD2 (7 bases). The CDR3 has 13 amino acids. Germline V gives CDR1 SGHRS, CDR2 YFSETQ. V lost 4 bases, J lost 6 bases, and 12 bases lay in between.

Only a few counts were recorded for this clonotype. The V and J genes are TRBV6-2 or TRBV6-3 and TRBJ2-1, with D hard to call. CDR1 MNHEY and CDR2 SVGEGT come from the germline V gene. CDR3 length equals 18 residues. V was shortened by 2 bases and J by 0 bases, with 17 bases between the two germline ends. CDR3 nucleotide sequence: TGTGCCAGCAGTTACGTGGTGGAGAGCTTCAGCTCCTACAATGAGCAGTTCTTC. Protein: CASSYVVESFSSYNEQFF.

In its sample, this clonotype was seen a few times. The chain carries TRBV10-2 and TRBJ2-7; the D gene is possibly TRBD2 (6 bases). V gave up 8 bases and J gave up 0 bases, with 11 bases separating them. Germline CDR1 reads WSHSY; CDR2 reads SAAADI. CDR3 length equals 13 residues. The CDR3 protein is CASWGLNSYEQYF. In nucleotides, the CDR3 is TGCGCCAGCTGGGGACTGAACTCCTACGAGCAGTACTTC.